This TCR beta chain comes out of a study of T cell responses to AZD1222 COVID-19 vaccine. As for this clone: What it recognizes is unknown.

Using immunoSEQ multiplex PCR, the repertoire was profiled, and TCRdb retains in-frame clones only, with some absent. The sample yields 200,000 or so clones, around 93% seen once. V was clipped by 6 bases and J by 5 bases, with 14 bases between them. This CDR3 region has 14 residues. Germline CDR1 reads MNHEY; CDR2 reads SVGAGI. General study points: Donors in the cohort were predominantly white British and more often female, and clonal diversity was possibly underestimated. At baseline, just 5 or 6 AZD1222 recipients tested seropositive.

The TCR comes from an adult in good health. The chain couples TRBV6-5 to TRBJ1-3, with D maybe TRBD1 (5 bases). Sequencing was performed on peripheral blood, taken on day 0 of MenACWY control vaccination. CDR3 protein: CASRPGEDRNTIYF. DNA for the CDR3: TGTGCCAGCAGACCGGGGGAGGATAGAAACACCATATATTTT.